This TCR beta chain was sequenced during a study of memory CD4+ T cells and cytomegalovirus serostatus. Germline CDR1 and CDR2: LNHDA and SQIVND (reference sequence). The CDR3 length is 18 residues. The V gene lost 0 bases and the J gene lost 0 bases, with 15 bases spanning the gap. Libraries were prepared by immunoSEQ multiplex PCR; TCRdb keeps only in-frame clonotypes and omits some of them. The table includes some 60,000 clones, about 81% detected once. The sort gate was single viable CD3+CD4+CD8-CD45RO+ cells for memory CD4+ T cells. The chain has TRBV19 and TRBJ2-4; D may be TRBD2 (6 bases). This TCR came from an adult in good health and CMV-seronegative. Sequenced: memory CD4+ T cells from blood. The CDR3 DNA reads TGTGCCAGTAGTATAGAGGGCGGGACCTTCCTAGCCAAAAACATTCAGTACTTC. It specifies CASSIEGGTFLAKNIQYF.